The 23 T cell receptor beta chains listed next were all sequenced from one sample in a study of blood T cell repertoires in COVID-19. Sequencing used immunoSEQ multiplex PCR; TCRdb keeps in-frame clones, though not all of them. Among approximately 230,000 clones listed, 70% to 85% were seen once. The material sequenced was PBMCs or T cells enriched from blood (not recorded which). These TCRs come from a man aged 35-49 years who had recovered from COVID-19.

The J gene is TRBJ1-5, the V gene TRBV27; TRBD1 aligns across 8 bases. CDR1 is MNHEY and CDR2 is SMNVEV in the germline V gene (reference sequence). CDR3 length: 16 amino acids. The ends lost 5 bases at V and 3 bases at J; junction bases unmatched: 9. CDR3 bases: TGTGCCAGCAGTGGATCCCCAGGGGGCTTCAATCAGCCCCAGCATTTT. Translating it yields CASSGSPGGFNQPQHF.

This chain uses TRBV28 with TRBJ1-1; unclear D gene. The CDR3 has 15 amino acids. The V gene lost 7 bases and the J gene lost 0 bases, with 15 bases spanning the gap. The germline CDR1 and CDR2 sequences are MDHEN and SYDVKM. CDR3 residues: CASTGPGNMNTEAFF. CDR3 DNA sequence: TGTGCCAGCACCGGGCCGGGAAACATGAACACTGAAGCTTTCTTT.

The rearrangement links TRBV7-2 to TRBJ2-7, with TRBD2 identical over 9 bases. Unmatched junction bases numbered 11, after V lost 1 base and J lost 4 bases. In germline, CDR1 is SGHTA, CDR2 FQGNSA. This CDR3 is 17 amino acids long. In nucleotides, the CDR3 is TGTGCCAGCAGCTTAGAGCTAGCGGGGAGGGCCGCTTACGAGCAGTACTTC. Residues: CASSLELAGRAAYEQYF.

The CDR3 nucleotides are TGTGCCAGCAGCTGGACCGGGAGCGGGAGAGCAGATACGCAGTATTTT. As protein: CASSWTGSGRADTQYF. This chain connects TRBV5-5 to TRBJ2-3; 8 nucleotides line up with TRBD2. Germline loops: CDR1 SGHKS, CDR2 YYEKEE (reference sequence). CDR3 length: 16 residues. Losses at the gene ends were 3 bases for V and 4 bases for J; bases not matched to a gene: 10.

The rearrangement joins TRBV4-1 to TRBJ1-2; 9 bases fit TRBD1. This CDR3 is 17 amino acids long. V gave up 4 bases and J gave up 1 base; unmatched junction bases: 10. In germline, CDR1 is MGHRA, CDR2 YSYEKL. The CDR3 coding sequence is TGCGCCAGCAGCCCCTCCCAGGCGGACAGGGGTAACTATGGCTACACCTTC. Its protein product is CASSPSQADRGNYGYTF.

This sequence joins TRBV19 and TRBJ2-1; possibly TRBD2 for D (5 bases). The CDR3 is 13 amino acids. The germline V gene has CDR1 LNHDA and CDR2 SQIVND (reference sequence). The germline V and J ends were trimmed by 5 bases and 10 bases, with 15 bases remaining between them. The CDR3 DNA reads TGTGCCAGTAGTCGCGACTACGGTGAGGAGCAGTTCTTC. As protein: CASSRDYGEEQFF.

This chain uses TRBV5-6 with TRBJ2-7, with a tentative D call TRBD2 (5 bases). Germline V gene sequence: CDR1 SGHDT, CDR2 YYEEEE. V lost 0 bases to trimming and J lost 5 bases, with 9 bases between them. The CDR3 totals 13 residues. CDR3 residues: CASSLGGFHEQYF. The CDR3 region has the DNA TGTGCCAGCAGCTTGGGAGGGTTCCACGAGCAGTACTTC.

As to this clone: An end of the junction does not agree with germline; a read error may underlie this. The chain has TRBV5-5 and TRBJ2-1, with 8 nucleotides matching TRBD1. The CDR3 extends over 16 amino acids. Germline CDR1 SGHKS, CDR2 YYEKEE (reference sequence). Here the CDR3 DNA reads TGTGCCAGCAGCCCCATAGGGCAGGGGGCCTACAGTGAGCAGTTCTTC. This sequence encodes CASSPIGQGAYSEQFF.

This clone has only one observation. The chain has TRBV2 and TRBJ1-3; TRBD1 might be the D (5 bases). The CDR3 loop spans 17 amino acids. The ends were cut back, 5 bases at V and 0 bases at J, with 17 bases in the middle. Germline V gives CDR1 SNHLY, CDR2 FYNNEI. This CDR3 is CASSYRFQINSGNTIYF. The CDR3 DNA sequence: TGTGCCAGCAGTTACAGGTTCCAGATAAACTCTGGAAACACCATATATTTT.

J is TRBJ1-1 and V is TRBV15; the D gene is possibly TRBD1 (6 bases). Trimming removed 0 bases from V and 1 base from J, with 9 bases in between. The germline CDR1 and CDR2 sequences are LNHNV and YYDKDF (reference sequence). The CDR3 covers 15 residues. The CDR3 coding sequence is TGTGCCACCAGCAGAGATGGACAGAGGAACACTGAAGCTTTCTTT. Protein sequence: CATSRDGQRNTEAFF.

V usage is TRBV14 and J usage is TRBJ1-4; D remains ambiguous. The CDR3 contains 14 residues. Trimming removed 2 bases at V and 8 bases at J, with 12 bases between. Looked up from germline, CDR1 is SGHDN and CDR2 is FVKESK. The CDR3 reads CASSQFQAGEKLFF. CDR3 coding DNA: TGTGCCAGCAGCCAATTCCAGGCCGGAGAAAAACTGTTTTTT.

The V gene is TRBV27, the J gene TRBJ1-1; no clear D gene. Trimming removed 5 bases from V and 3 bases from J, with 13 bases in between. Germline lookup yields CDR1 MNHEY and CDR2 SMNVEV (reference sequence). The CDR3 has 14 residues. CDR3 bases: TGTGCCAGCAGTCCCAATTCCCAGGACACTGAAGCTTTCTTT. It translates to CASSPNSQDTEAFF.

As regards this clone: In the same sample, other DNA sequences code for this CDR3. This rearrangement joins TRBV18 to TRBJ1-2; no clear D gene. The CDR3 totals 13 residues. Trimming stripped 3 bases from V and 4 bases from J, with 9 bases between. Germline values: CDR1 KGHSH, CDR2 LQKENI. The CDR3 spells CASSPPSVYGYTF. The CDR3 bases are TGTGCCAGCTCACCCCCGAGCGTCTATGGCTACACCTTC.

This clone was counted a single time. DNA for the CDR3: TGCGCCAGCAGCTTGGGCGATTATCCGGGACAACCCAATGAAAAACTGTTTTTT. Translating gives CASSLGDYPGQPNEKLFF. The gene calls are TRBV5-1 and TRBJ1-4; possible D gene TRBD1, 6 bases. This CDR3 region has 18 residues. Germline values: CDR1 SGHRS, CDR2 YFSETQ. Between the trimmed V and J ends, which lost 0 bases and 5 bases, there was a span of 20 bases. The complete variable domain, with remaining parts taken from reference TRBV5-1 and TRBJ1-4, reads KAGVTQTPRYLIKTRGQQVTLSCSPISGHRSVSWYQQTPGQGLQFLFEYFSETQRNKGNFPGRFSGRQFSNSRSEMNVSTLELGDSALYLCASSLGDYPGQPNEKLFFGSGTQLSVL.

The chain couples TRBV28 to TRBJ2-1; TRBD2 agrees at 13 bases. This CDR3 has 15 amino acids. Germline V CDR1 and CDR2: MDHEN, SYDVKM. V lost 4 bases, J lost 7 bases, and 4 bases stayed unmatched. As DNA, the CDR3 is TGTGCCAGCAGTTCACTAGCGGGGGGGCCGAATGAGCAGTTCTTC. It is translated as CASSSLAGGPNEQFF.

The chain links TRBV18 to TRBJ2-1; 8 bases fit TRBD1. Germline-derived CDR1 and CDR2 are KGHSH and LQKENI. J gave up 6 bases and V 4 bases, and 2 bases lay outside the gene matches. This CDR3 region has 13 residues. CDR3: CASSRTGSNEQFF. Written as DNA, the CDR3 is TGTGCCAGCTCACGGACAGGGTCCAATGAGCAGTTCTTC.

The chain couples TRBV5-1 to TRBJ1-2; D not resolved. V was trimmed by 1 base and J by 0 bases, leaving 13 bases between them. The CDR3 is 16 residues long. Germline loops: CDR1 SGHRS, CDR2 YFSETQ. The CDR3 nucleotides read TGCGCCAGCAGCTTGAACCCTACCGCTGCTAACTATGGCTACACCTTC. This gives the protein CASSLNPTAANYGYTF.

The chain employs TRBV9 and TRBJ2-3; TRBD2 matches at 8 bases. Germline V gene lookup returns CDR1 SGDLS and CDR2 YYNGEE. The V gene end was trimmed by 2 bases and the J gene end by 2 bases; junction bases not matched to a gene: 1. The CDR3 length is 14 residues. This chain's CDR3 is CASSVTSATDTQYF. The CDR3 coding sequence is TGTGCCAGCAGCGTGACTAGCGCCACAGATACGCAGTATTTT.

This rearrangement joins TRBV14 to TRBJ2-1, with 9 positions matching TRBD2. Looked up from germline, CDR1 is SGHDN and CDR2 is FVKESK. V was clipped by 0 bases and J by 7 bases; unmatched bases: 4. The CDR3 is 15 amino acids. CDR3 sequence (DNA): TGTGCCAGCAGCCAAGATCTCCTAGCGGGAAATGAGCAGTTCTTC. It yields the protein CASSQDLLAGNEQFF. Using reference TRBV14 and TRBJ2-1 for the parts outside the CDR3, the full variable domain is EAGVTQFPSHSVIEKGQTVTLRCDPISGHDNLYWYRRVMGKEIKFLLHFVKESKQDESGMPNNRFLAERTGGTYSTLKVQPAELEDSGVYFCASSQDLLAGNEQFFGPGTRLTVL.

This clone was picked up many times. CDR3 in DNA: TGTGCCAGGAGACGGAAGGACAGGGGATGTCGGCACACCGGGGAGCTGTTTTTT. Its protein is CARRRKDRGCRHTGELFF. This chain links TRBV19 with TRBJ2-2, with 9 bases fitting TRBD1. Germline loops: CDR1 LNHDA, CDR2 SQIVND (reference sequence). The CDR3 is 18 residues long. The V segment lost 9 bases and the J segment 3 bases; nucleotides outside the gene matches: 17.

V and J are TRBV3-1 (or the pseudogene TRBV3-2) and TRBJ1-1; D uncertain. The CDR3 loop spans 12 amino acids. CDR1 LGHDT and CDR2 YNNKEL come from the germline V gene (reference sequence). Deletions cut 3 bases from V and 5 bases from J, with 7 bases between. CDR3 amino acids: CASSQRATEAFF. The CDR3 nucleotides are TGTGCCAGCAGCCAGAGAGCTACTGAAGCTTTCTTT.

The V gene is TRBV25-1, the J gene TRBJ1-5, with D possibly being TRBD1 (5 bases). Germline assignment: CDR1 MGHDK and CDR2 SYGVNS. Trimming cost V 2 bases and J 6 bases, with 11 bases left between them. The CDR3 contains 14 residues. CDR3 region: CASSEGQGSQPQHF. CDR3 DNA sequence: TGTGCCAGCAGTGAAGGTCAGGGAAGTCAGCCCCAGCATTTT.

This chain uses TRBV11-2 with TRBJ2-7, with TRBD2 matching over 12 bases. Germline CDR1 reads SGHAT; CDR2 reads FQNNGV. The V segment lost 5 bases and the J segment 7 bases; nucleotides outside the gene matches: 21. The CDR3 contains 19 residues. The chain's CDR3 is CASSPRAGGGLAGTGEQYF. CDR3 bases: TGTGCCAGCAGCCCCAGAGCGGGGGGCGGACTAGCGGGAACGGGGGAGCAGTACTTC.